This T cell receptor beta chain was recorded in a study of blood T cell repertoires in COVID-19. Study-level information: Material from acute and convalescent COVID-19 was sourced from the United States, Italy and Spain.

Source study methods: Reference gene primer amplification gave nucleated cell count estimates. Assay used: immunoSEQ multiplex PCR; TCRdb lists only in-frame clones, some missing. That table gives V, J and clone size, and the DNA gave D and trimming. The sample lists almost 250,000 clones, 75% to 90% occurring once. The study recruited people aged about 18 to 89 years across approximately 23 US areas. Cohorts were determined from participant-reported clinical history. The receptor's source is a woman in her twenties or thirties who had recovered from COVID-19. The sequenced sample consisted of PBMCs or T cells enriched from blood (not recorded which).

This chain's CDR3 is CASSGTAHEKLFF. CDR3 in DNA: TGTGCCAGCTCCGGGACAGCTCATGAAAAACTGTTTTTT. The J gene is TRBJ1-4, the V gene TRBV28, with 7 bases identical to TRBD1. Germline CDR1 MDHEN, CDR2 SYDVKM. The V gene end was trimmed by 8 bases and the J gene end by 6 bases; junction bases not matched to a gene: 6. The CDR3 spans 13 residues.